Reported below is one TCR beta chain. There is no known antigen for this receptor. The record has no base qualities; no much larger clone is one base away. The entry originates in a study of T cell changes during pregnancy in multiple sclerosis (dated by TCRdb to the late 2010s). Some background on the complete study: Changes in the T cell repertoire over the course of pregnancy were examined in this study in women with multiple sclerosis.

Library generation was performed with the immunoSEQ multiplex PCR assay. TCRdb provides this immuneACCESS table in a form limited to in-frame rearrangements. Some clones are lacking; in checked studies, under half of them reflect an unresolved V gene, and why the rest are absent is not known. For this sample there are about 72,000 clones; about nine tenths appear just once. The leading ten clones occupy about 0.7% of the sample. Including cysteine and phenylalanine, the CDR3 has 17 amino acids. This entry keeps only the CDR3 DNA: 51 bases, framed from base 1. Sequences MRHNA (CDR1) and SNTAGT (CDR2) are obtained from the germline V gene. Trimmed from V: 0 bases; trimmed from J: 9 bases; junction bases lacking a gene match: 10.

The clonotype originates from a female donor in good health, enrolled as a control in a pregnancy study. This material consisted of peripheral blood, taken in the third trimester of pregnancy. The receptor chain draws on TRBV6-4 and TRBJ2-1, and 11 junction bases match TRBD2. The CDR3 reads CASSDSGLADYRGEQFF. The base sequence is TGTGCCAGCAGTGACTCGGGACTAGCGGACTACCGGGGTGAGCAGTTCTTC.